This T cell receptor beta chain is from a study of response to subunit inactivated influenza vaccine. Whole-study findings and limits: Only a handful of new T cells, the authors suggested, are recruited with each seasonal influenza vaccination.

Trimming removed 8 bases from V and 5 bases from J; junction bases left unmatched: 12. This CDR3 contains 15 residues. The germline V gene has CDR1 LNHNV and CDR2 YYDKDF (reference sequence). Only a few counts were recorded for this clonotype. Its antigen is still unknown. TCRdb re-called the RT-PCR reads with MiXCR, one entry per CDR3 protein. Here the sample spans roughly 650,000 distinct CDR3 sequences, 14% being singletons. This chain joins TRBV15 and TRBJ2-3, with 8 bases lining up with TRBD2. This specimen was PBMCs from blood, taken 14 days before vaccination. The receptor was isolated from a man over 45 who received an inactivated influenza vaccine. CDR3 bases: TGTGCCACCTTGGCCGGCGGGGGGCACAGAGATACGCAGTATTTT. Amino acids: CATLAGGGHRDTQYF.